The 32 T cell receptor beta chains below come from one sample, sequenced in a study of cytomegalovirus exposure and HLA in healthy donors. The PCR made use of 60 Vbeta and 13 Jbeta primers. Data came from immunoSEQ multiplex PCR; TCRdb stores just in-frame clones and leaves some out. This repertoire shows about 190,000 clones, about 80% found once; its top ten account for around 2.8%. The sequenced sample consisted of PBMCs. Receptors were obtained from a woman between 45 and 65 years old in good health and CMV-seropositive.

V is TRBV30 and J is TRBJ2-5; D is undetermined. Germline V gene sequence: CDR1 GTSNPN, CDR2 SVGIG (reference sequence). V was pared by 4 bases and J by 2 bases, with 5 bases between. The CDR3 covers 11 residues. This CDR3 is CAWTNQETQYF. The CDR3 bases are TGTGCCTGGACAAATCAAGAGACCCAGTACTTC.

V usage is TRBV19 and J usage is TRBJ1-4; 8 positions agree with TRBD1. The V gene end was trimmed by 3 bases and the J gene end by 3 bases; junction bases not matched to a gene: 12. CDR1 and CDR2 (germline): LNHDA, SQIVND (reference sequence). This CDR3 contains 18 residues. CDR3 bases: TGTGCCAGTAGTATGAGGCATCCCTCGGACAGGGCTAATGAAAAACTGTTTTTT. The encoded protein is CASSMRHPSDRANEKLFF.

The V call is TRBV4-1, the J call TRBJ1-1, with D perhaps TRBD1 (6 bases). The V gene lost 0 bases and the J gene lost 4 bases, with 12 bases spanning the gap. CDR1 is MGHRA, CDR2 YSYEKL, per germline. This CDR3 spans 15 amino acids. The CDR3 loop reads CASSQDGQGTTEAFF. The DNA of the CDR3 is TGCGCCAGCAGCCAAGATGGGCAGGGGACCACTGAAGCTTTCTTT.

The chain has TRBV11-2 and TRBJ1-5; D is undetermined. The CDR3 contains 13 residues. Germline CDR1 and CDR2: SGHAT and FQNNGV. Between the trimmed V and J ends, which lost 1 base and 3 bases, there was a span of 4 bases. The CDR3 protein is CASSLGHNQPQHF. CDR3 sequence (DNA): TGTGCCAGCAGCTTAGGTCACAATCAGCCCCAGCATTTT.

The DNA of the CDR3 is TGCGCCAGCAGCTTGTCCGGGGAGTTCGCTGGAAACACCATATATTTT. Amino acids: CASSLSGEFAGNTIYF. The chain uses TRBV5-1 and TRBJ1-3; no clear D. The germline CDR1 and CDR2 sequences are SGHRS and YFSETQ. The CDR3 has 16 residues. V lost 1 base, J lost 2 bases, and 13 bases lay in between.

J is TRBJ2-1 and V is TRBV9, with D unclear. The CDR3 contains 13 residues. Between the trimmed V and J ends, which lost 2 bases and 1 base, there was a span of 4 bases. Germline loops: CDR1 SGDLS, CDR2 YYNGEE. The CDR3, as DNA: TGTGCCAGCAGCGTCCGGTCCTACAATGAGCAGTTCTTC. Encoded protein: CASSVRSYNEQFF.

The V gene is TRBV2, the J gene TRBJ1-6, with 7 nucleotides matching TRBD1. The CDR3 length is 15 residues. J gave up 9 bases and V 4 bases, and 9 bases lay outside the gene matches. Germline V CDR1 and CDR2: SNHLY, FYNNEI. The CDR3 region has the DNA TGTGCCAGCAGTGTAGCGGGACAGTCGGGTTCACCCCTCCACTTT. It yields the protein CASSVAGQSGSPLHF.

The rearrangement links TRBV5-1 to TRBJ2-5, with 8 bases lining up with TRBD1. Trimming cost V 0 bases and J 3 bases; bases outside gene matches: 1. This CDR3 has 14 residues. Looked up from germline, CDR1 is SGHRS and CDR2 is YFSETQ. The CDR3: CASSLAQGEETQYF. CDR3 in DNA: TGCGCCAGCAGCTTGGCACAGGGGGAAGAGACCCAGTACTTC. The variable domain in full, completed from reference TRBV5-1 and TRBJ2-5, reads KAGVTQTPRYLIKTRGQQVTLSCSPISGHRSVSWYQQTPGQGLQFLFEYFSETQRNKGNFPGRFSGRQFSNSRSEMNVSTLELGDSALYLCASSLAQGEETQYFGPGTRLLVL.

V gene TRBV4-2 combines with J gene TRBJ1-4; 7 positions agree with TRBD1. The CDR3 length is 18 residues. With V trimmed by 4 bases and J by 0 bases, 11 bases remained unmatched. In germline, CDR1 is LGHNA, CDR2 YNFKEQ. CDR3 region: CASSPGDSSDATNEKLFF. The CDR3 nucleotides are TGTGCCAGCAGCCCAGGGGACAGTTCAGATGCAACTAATGAAAAACTGTTTTTT.

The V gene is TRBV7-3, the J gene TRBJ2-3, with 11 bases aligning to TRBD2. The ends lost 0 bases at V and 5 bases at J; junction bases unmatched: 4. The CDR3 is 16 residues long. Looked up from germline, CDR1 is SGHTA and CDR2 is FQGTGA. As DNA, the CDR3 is TGTGCCAGCAGCTTAACTTTAGCGGGGGGGATAGATACGCAGTATTTT. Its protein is CASSLTLAGGIDTQYF.

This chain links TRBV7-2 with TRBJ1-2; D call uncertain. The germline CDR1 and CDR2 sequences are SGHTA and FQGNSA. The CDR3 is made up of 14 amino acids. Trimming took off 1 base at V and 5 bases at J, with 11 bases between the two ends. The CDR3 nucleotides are TGTGCCAGCAGCTTAGAATACCGGGGATATGGCTACACCTTC. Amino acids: CASSLEYRGYGYTF.

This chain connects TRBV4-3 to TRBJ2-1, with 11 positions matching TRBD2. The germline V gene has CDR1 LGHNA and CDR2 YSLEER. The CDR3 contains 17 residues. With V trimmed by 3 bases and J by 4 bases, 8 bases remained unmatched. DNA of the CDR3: TGCGCCAGCAGCCAGGGCATAGCGGGGGGGCTTTACAATGAGCAGTTCTTC. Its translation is CASSQGIAGGLYNEQFF.

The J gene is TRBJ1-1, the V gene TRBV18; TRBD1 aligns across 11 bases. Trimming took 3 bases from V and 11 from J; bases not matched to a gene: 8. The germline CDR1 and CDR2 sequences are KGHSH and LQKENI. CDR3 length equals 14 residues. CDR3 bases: TGTGCCAGCTCACCTACCGGGACAGGGGGTAGGGCTTTCTTT. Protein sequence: CASSPTGTGGRAFF. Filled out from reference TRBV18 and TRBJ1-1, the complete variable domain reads NAGVMQNPRHLVRRRGQEARLRCSPMKGHSHVYWYRQLPEEGLKFMVYLQKENIIDESGMPKERFSAEFPKEGPSILRIQQVVRGDSAAYFCASSPTGTGGRAFFGQGTRLTVV.

The CDR3 sequence is CASSLNPLAGGSYEQYF. CDR3 sequence (DNA): TGTGCCAGCAGCTTAAATCCTCTAGCGGGGGGCTCCTACGAGCAGTACTTC. The chain carries TRBV7-2 and TRBJ2-7, with 11 bases fitting TRBD2. The CDR3 is 17 residues long. Germline V lookup: CDR1 SGHTA, CDR2 FQGNSA. The V and J ends lost 2 bases and 0 bases, in that order; junction bases with no gene match: 6.

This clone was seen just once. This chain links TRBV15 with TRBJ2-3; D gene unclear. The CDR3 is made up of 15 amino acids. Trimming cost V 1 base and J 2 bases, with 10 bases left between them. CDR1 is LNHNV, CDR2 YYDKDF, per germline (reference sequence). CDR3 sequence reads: CATSRVAETTDTQYF. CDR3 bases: TGTGCCACCAGCAGAGTGGCGGAAACCACAGATACGCAGTATTTT.

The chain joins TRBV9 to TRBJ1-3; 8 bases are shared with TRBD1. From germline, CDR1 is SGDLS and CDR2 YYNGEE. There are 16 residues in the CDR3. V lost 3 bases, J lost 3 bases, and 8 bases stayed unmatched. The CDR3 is CASSARQGISGNTIYF. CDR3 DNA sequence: TGTGCCAGCAGCGCCCGACAGGGGATTAGTGGAAACACCATATATTTT.

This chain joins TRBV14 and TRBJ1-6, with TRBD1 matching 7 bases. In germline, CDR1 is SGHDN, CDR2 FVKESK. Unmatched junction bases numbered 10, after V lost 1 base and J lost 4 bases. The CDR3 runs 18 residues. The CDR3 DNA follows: TGTGCCAGCAGCCAAGGGTATAGGACAGGAACGTATAATTCACCCCTCCACTTT. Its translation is CASSQGYRTGTYNSPLHF. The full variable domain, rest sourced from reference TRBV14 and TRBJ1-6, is EAGVTQFPSHSVIEKGQTVTLRCDPISGHDNLYWYRRVMGKEIKFLLHFVKESKQDESGMPNNRFLAERTGGTYSTLKVQPAELEDSGVYFCASSQGYRTGTYNSPLHFGNGTRLTVT.

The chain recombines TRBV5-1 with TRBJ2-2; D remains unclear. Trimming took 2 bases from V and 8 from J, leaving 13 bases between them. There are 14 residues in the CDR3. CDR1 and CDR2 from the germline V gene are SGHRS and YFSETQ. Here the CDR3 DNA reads TGCGCCAGCAGCTTTTTGACAACGGCGGGGGAGCTGTTTTTT. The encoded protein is CASSFLTTAGELFF.

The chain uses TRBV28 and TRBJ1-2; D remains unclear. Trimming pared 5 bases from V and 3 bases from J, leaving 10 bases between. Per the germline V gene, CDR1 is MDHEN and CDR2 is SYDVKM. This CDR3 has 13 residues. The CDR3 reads CASSPQSHYGYTF. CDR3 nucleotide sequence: TGTGCCAGCAGTCCCCAATCCCACTATGGCTACACCTTC.

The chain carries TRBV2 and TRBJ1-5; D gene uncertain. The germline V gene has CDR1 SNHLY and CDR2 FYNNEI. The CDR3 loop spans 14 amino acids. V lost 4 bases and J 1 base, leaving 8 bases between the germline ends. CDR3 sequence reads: CASSGAVSNQPQHF. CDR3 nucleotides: TGTGCCAGCAGTGGGGCAGTGAGCAATCAGCCCCAGCATTTT.

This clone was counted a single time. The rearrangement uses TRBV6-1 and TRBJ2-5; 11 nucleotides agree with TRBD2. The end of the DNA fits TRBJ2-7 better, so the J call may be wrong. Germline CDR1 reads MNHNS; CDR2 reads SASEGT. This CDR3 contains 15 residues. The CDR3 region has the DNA TGTGCCAGCAGCATTAGCGGGGGGGGGTCCTACGAGCAGTACTTC. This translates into CASSISGGGSYEQYF.

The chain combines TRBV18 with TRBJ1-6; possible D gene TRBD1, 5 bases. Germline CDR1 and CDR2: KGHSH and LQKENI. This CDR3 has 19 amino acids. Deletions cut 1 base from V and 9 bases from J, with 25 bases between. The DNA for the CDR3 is TGTGCCAGCTCACCACAAAGTCGGCAGGGAGGGAACTTGGGTTCACCCCTCCACTTT. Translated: CASSPQSRQGGNLGSPLHF.

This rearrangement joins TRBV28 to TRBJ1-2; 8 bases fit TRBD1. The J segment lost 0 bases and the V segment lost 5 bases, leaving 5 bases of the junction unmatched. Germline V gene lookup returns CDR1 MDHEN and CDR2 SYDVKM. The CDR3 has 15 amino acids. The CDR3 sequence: CASSPLDRANYGYTF. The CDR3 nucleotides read TGTGCCAGCAGTCCCTTGGACAGGGCTAACTATGGCTACACCTTC.

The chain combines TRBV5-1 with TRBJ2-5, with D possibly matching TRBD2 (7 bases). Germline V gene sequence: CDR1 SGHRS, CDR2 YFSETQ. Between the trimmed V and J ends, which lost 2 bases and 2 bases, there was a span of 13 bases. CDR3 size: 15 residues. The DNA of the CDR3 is TGCGCCAGCAGCTTCCGGGGGGCGGGACAAGAGACCCAGTACTTC. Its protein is CASSFRGAGQETQYF.

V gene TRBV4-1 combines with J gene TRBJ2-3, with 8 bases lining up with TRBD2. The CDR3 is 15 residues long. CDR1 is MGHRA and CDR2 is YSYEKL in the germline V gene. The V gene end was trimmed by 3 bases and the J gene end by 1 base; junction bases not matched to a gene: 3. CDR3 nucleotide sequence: TGCGCCAGCAGCCATCTGACTAGCGGCACAGATACGCAGTATTTT. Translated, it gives CASSHLTSGTDTQYF.

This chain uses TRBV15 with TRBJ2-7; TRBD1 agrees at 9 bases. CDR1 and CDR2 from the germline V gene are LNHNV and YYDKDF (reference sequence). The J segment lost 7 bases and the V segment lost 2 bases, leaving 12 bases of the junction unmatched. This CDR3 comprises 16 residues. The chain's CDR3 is CATSRTQGAALYEQYF. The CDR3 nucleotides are TGTGCCACCAGCAGAACACAGGGGGCGGCGTTGTATGAGCAGTACTTC.

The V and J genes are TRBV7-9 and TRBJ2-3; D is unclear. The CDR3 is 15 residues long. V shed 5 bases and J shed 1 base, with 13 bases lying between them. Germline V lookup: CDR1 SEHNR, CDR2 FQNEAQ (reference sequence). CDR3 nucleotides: TGTGCCAGCAGCCGCGCCGGTATGCGCACAGATACGCAGTATTTT. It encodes CASSRAGMRTDTQYF.

The CDR3 DNA sequence: TGTGCCAGCAGCCAGGTCGGGACAGTGACCAAAAACATTCAGTACTTC. As protein: CASSQVGTVTKNIQYF. The chain has TRBV27 and TRBJ2-4; 7 bases map to TRBD1. The V gene's germline CDR1 is MNHEY and CDR2 SMNVEV (reference sequence). V shed 6 bases and J 2 bases; nucleotides not matched to a gene: 10. The CDR3 consists of 16 residues.

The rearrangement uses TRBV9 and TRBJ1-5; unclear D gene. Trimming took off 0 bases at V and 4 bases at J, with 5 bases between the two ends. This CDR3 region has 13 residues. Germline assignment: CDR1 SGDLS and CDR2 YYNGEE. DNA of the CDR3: TGTGCCAGCAGCGTAGCAGCGAATCAGCCCCAGCATTTT. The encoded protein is CASSVAANQPQHF. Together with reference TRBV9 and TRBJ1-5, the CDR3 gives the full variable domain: DSGVTQTPKHLITATGQRVTLRCSPRSGDLSVYWYQQSLDQGLQFLIQYYNGEERAKGNILERFSAQQFPDLHSELNLSSLELGDSALYFCASSVAANQPQHFGDGTRLSIL.

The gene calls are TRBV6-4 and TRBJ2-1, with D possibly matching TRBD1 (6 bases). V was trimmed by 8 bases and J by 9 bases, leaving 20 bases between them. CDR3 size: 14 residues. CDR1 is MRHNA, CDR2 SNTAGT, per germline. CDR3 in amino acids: CASRQGFWSSEQFF. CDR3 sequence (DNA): TGTGCCAGCCGGCAGGGGTTTTGGTCTAGTGAGCAGTTCTTC.

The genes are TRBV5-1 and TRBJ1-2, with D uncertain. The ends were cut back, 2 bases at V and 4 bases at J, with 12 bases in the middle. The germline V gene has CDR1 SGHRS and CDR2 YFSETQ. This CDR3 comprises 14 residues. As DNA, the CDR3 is TGCGCCAGCAGCTTTGGCGGACTAGGCTATGGCTACACCTTC. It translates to CASSFGGLGYGYTF.

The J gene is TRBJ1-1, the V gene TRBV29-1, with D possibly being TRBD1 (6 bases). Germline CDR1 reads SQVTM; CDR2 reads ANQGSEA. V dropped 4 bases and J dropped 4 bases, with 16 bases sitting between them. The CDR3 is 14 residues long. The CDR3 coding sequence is TGCAGCGTTGCTTACCAGGGGCGGGTCACTGAAGCTTTCTTT. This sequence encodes CSVAYQGRVTEAFF.